Detailed here is one T cell receptor beta chain. Germline V gene sequence: CDR1 MDHEN, CDR2 SYDVKM. V gave up 5 bases and J gave up 4 bases; unmatched junction bases: 7. This CDR3 has 14 residues. Per the study methods: Amplifying reference gene primers gave estimates of nucleated cell counts. Sequencing used immunoSEQ multiplex PCR; TCRdb keeps in-frame clones, though not all of them. V, J and clone size are those of that table, while D and trimming were read from the DNA. The repertoire has 55,000 to 65,000 clones, 75% to 80% of them found once; the top ten carry about 25%. The entry originates in a study of blood T cell repertoires in COVID-19. Looking at the study overall: COVID-19 samples from acute and convalescent phases originated in the United States, Italy and Spain.

J is TRBJ2-5 and V is TRBV28, with 7 nucleotides matching TRBD1. Sample: peripheral blood. The receptor comes from a human donor in a cohort sampled during active COVID-19. CDR3 region: CASSDTGVGETQYF. In DNA form, the CDR3 reads TGTGCCAGCAGTGACACAGGGGTTGGAGAGACCCAGTACTTC.